A few counts support the clone carrying this T cell receptor beta chain. These data are taken from a study of blood T cells in healthy people across ages. A second PCR of 7 to 11 cycles used a sample-barcoded 5' primer and a J-beta primer mix. Each TCR beta cDNA got a 12-nucleotide random molecular identifier. TCRdb re-analysed the 5' RACE reads in MiXCR, keeping a single row per CDR3 protein. Altogether around 800,000 distinct CDR3 sequences are present, approximately 24% being singletons, with the ten largest covering about 3%. Per the germline V gene, CDR1 is DFQATT and CDR2 is SNEGSKA (reference sequence). The CDR3 is 15 amino acids. The junction had 9 bases not matched to a gene; V was cut back by 3 bases and J by 5 bases. This sample was shared with a second study, whose subject was T cells of mothers and their children.

The material sequenced was blood. This clonotype was obtained from a boy aged 5-17 years in good health. The chain employs TRBV20-1 and TRBJ1-4, with TRBD1 matching over 7 bases. This chain's CDR3 is CSASYRGAENEKLFF. CDR3 in DNA: TGCAGTGCTAGCTACAGGGGCGCGGAAAATGAAAAACTGTTTTTT.